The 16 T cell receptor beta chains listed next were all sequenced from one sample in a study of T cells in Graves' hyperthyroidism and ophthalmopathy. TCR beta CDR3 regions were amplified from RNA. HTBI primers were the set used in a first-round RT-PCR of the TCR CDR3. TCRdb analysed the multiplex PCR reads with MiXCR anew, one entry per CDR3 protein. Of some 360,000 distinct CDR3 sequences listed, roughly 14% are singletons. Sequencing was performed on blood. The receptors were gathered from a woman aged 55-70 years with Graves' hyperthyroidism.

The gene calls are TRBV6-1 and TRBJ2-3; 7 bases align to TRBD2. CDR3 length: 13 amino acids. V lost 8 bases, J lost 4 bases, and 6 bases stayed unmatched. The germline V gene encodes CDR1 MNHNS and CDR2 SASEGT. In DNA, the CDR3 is TGTGCCAGCCACCGGGGGAGGGCAGATACGCAGTATTTT. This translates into CASHRGRADTQYF.

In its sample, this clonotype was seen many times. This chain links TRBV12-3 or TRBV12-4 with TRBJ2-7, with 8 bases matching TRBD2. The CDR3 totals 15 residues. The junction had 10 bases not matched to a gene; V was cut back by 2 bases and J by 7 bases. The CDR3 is CASSLPTGGPKEQYF. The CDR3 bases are TGTGCCAGCAGTTTACCAACGGGAGGGCCTAAGGAGCAGTACTTC.

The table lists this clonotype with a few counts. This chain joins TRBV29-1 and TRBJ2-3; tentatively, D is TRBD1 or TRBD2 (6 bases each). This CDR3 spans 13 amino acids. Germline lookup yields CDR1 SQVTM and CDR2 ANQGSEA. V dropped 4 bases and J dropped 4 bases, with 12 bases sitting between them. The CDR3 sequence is CSVVGGPADTQYF. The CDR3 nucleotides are TGCAGCGTTGTTGGGGGGCCGGCAGATACGCAGTATTTT.

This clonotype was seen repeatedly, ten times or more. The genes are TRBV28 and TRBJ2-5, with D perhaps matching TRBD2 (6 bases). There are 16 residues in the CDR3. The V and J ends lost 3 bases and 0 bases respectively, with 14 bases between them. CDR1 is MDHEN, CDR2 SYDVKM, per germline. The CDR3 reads CASSFIWDLDQETQYF. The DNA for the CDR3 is TGTGCCAGCAGTTTCATATGGGACTTAGACCAAGAGACCCAGTACTTC.

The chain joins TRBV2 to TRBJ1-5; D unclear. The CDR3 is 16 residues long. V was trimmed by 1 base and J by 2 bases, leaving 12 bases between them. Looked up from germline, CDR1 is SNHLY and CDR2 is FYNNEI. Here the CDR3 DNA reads TGTGCCAGCAGTGAAGGAGGCGGGGTGGGCAATCAGCCCCAGCATTTT. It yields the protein CASSEGGGVGNQPQHF.

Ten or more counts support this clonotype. The CDR3 loop is CASSRGGTSGNYEQYF. The CDR3 nucleotides read TGTGCCAGCAGCAGAGGAGGGACTAGCGGGAACTACGAGCAGTACTTC. The chain uses TRBV7-3 and TRBJ2-7, with TRBD2 matching 13 bases. The V gene's germline CDR1 is SGHTA and CDR2 FQGTGA. With V trimmed by 5 bases and J by 3 bases, 7 bases remained unmatched. This CDR3 contains 16 residues. Variable domain in full (rest from reference TRBV7-3 and TRBJ2-7): GAGVSQTPSNKVTEKGKYVELRCDPISGHTALYWYRQSLGQGPEFLIYFQGTGAADDSGLPNDRFFAVRPEGSVSTLKIQRTERGDSAVYLCASSRGGTSGNYEQYFGPGTRLTVT.

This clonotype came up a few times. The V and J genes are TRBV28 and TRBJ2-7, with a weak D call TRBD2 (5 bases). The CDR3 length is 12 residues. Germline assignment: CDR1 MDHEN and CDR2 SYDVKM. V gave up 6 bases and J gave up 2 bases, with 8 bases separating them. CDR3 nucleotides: TGTGCCAGCAGCGGGATTACCTACGAGCAGTACTTC. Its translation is CASSGITYEQYF.

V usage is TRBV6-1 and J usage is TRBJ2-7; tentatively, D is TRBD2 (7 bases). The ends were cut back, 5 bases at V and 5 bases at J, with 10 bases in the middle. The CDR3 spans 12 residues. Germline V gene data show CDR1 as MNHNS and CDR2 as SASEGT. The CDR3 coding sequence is TGTGCCAGCAGTAGGGGGAGGGACGAGCAGTACTTC. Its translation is CASSRGRDEQYF.

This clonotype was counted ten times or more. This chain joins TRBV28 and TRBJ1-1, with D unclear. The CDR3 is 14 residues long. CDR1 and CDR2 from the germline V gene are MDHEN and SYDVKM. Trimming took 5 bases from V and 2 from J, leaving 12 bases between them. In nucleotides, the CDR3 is TGTGCCAGCAGTCGCCCGCCGGTCAACACTGAAGCTTTCTTT. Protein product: CASSRPPVNTEAFF.

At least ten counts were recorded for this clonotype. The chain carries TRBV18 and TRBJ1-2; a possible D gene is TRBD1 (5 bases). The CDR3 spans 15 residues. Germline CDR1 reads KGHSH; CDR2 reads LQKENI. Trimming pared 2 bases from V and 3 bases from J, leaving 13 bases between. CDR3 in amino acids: CASSPGGRKDYGYTF. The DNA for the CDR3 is TGTGCCAGCTCACCAGGGGGACGCAAGGACTATGGCTACACCTTC.

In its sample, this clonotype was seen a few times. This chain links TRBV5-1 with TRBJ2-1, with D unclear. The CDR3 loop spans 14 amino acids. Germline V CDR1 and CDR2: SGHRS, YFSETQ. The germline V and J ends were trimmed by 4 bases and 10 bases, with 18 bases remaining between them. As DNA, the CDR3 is TGCGCCAGCAGCCCTATCTCCCCCCCCGTGGAGCAGTTCTTC. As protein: CASSPISPPVEQFF.

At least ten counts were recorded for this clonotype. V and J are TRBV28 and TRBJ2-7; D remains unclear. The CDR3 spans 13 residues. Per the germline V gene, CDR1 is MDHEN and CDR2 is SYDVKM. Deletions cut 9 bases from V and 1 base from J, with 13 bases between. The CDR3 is CASYSRRSYEQYF. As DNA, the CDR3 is TGTGCCAGTTACTCCCGACGTTCCTACGAGCAGTACTTC.

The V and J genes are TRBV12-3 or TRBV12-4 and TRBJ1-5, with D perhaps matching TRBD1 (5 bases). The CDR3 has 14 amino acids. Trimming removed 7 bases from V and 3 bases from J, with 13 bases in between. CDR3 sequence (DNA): TGTGCCAGCAACACACGTGGACACAATCAGCCCCAGCATTTT. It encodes CASNTRGHNQPQHF.

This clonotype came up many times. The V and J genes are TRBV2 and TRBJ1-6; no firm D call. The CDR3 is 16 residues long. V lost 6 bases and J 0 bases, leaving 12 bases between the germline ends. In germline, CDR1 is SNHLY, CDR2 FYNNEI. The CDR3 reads CASRRTGLSYNSPLHF. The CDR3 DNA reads TGTGCCAGCAGAAGGACGGGCCTCTCCTATAATTCACCCCTCCACTTT.

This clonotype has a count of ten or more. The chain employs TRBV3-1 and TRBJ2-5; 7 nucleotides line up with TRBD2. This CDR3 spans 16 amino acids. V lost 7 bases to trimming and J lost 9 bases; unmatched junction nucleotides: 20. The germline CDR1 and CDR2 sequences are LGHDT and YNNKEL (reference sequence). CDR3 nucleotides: TGTGCCAGCACCGACTCGAGCGGGGACGATTGGGGGGCCCAGTACTTC. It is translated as CASTDSSGDDWGAQYF.

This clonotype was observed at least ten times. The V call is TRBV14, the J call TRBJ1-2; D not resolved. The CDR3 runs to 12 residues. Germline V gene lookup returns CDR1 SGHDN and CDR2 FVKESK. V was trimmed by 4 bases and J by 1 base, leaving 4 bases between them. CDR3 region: CASSRHNYGYTF. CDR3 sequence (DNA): TGTGCCAGCAGCCGTCATAACTATGGCTACACCTTC.